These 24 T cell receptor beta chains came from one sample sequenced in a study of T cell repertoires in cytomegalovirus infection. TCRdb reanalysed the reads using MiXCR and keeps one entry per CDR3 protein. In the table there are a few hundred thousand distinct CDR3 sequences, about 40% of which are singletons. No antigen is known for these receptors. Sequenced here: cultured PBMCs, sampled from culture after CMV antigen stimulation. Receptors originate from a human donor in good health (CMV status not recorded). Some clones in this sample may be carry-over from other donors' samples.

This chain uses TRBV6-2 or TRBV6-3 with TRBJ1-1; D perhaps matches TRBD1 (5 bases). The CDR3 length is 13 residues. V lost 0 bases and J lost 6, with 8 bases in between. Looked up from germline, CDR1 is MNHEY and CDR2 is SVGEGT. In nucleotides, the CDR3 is TGTGCCAGCAGTTACTCAGGGGATGCTGAAGCTTTCTTT. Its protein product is CASSYSGDAEAFF.

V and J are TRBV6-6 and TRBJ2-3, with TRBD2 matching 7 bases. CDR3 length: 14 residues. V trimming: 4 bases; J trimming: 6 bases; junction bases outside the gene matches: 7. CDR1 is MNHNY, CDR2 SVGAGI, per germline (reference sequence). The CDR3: CASSSSGGRDTQYF. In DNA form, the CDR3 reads TGTGCCAGCAGTTCTAGCGGAGGGAGGGATACGCAGTATTTT.

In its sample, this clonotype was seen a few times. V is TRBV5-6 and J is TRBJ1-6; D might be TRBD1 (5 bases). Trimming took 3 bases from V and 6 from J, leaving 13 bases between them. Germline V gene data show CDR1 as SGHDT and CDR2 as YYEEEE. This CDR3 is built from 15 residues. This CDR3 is CASSSQGFSNSPLHF. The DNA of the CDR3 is TGTGCCAGCAGCTCCCAGGGATTTTCTAATTCACCCCTCCACTTT.

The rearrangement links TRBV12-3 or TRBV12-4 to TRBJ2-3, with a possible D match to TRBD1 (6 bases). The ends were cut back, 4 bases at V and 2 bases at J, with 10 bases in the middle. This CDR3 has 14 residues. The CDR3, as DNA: TGTGCCAGCAGTTCCACAGGGCCCACAGATACGCAGTATTTT. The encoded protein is CASSSTGPTDTQYF.

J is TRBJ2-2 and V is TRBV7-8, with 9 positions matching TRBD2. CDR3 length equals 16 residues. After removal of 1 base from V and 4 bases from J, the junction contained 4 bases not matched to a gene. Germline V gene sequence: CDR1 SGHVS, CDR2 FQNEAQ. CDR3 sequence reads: CASSLVAGEGTGELFF. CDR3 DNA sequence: TGTGCCAGCAGCTTAGTAGCGGGAGAGGGCACCGGGGAGCTGTTTTTT.

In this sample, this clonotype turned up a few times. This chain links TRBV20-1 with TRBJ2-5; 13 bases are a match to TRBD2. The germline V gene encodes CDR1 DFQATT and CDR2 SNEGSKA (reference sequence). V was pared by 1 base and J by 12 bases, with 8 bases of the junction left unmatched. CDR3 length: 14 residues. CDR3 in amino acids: CSARGRTSGSGEYF. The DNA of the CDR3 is TGCAGTGCTAGAGGAAGGACTAGCGGGAGCGGGGAGTACTTC.

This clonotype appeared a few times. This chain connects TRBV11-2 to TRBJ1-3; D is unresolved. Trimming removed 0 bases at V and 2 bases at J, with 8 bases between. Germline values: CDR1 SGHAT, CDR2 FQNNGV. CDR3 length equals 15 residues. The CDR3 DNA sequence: TGTGCCAGCAGCTTAGATCCCCGGGCTGGAAACACCATATATTTT. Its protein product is CASSLDPRAGNTIYF. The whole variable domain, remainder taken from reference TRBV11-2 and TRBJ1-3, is EAGVAQSPRYKIIEKRQSVAFWCNPISGHATLYWYQQILGQGPKLLIQFQNNGVVDDSQLPKDRFSAERLKGVDSTLKIQPAKLEDSAVYLCASSLDPRAGNTIYFGEGSWLTVV.

CDR3 in DNA: TGTGCCAGCAGCGCCACTAGCGGCCCACAAGAGACCCAGTACTTC. It specifies CASSATSGPQETQYF. The gene calls are TRBV11-3 and TRBJ2-5; 8 nucleotides agree with TRBD2. The J segment lost 2 bases and the V segment lost 5 bases, leaving 7 bases of the junction unmatched. The CDR3 covers 15 residues. Germline V gene data show CDR1 as SGHNT and CDR2 as YENEEA.

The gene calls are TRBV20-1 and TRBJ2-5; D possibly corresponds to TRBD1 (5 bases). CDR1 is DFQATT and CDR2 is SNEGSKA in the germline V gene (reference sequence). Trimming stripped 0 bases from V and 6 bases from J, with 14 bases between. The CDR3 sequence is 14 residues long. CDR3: CSARDLRGIKTQYF. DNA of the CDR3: TGCAGTGCTAGAGATCTTAGGGGTATAAAGACCCAGTACTTC.

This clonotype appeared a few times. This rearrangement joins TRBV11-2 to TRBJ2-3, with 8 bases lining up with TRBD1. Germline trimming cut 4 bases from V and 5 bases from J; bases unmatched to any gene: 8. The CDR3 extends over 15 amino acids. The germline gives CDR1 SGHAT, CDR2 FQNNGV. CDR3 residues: CASSSPRGREDTQYF. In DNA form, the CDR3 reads TGTGCCAGCAGCTCCCCCAGGGGGCGGGAAGATACGCAGTATTTT.

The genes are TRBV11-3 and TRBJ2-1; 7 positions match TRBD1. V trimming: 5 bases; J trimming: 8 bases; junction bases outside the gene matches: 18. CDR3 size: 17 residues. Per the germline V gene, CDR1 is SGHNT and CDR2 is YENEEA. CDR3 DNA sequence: TGTGCCAGCAGCGCCCGACAGGGTTTCTTGGATAGGGATGAGCAGTTCTTC. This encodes CASSARQGFLDRDEQFF.

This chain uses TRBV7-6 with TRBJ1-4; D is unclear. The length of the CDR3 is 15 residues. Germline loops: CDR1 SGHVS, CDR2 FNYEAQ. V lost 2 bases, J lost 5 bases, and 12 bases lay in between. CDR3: CASSLLVSPNEKLFF. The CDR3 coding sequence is TGTGCCAGCAGCTTATTAGTCTCCCCAAATGAAAAACTGTTTTTT.

CDR3 DNA sequence: TGTGCCAGCAGCTTAGCGAGCCGGGATCGGTTCTTC. It yields the protein CASSLASRDRFF. The rearrangement links TRBV7-2 to TRBJ2-1; a possible D gene is TRBD2 (5 bases). The V and J ends lost 0 bases and 15 bases respectively, with 12 bases between them. This CDR3 contains 12 residues. The germline gives CDR1 SGHTA, CDR2 FQGNSA.

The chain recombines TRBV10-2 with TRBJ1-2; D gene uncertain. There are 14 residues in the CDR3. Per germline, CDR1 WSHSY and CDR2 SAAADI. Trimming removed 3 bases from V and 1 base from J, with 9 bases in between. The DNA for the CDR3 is TGCGCCAGCAGTGACGTCAGGAGTAACTATGGCTACACCTTC. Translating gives CASSDVRSNYGYTF.

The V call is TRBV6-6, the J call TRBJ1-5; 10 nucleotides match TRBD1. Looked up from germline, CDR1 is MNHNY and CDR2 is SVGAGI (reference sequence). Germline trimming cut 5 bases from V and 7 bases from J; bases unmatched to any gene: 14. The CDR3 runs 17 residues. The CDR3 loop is CASSRRAGTGERQPQHF. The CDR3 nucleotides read TGTGCCAGCAGTCGCCGCGCCGGGACAGGGGAGAGGCAGCCCCAGCATTTT.

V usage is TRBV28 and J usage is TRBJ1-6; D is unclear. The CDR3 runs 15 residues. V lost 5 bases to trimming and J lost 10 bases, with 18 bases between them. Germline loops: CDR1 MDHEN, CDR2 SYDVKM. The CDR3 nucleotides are TGTGCCAGCAGTCGGGGATCGGGATCGGGCTCACCCCTCCACTTT. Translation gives CASSRGSGSGSPLHF.

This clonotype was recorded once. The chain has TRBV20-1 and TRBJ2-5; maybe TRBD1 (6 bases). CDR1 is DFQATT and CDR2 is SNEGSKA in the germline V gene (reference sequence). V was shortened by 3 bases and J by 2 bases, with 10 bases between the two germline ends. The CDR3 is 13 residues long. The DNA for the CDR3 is TGCAGTGCTAGTGGCAGGGGACAAGAGACCCAGTACTTC. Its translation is CSASGRGQETQYF.

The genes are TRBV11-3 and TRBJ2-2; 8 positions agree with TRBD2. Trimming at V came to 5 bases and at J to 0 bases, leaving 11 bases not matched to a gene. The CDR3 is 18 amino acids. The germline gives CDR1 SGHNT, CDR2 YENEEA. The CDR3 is CASSPGLATASNTGELFF. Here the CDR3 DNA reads TGTGCCAGCAGCCCAGGACTAGCAACAGCCTCGAACACCGGGGAGCTGTTTTTT.

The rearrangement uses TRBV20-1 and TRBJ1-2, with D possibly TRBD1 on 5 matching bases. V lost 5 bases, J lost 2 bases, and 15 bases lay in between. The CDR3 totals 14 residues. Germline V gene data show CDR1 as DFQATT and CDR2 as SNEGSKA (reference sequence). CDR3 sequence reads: CSAARQRTNYGYTF. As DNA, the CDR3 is TGCAGTGCTGCCCGACAGCGTACCAACTATGGCTACACCTTC.

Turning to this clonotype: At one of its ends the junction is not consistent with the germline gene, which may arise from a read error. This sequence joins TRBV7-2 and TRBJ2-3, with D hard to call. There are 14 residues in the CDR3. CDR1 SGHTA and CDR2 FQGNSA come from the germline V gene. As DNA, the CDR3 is TGTGCCAGCAGCTTAGGGACCTCCTTGGATACGCGGTATTTT. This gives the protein CASSLGTSLDTRYF.

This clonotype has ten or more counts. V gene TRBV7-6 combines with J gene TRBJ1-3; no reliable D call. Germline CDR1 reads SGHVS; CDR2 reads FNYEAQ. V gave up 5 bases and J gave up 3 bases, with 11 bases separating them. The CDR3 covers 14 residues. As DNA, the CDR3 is TGTGCCAGCAGCCTCAATAGGGATGGAAACACCATATATTTT. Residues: CASSLNRDGNTIYF.

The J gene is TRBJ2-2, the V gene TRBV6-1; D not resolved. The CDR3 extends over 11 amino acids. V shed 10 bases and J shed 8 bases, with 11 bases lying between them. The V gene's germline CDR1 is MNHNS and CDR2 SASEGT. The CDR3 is CATPGTGELFF. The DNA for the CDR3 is TGTGCCACCCCCGGAACGGGGGAGCTGTTTTTT.

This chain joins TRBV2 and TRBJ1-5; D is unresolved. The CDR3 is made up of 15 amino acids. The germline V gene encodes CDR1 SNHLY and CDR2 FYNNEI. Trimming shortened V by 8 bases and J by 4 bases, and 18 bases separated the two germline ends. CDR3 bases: TGTGCCAGCTGTGCGGCGGGTCCGGGGAATCAGCCCCAGCATTTT. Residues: CASCAAGPGNQPQHF.

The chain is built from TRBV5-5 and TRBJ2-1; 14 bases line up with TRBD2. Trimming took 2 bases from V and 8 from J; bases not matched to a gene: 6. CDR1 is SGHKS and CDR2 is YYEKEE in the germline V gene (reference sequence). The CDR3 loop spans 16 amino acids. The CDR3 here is CASSFLPGLAGDEQFF. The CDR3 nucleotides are TGTGCCAGCAGCTTCCTCCCGGGACTAGCGGGAGATGAGCAGTTCTTC.